This T cell receptor (beta chain) was retrieved from a study of cytomegalovirus exposure and HLA in healthy donors. Study findings and constraints: Information on immune exposure was restricted to one variable (CMV serostatus). Most TCR sequences were uncommon, yet certain public TCRs appeared in many donors.

Both 60 Vbeta primers and 13 Jbeta primers went into the PCR. Assay: immunoSEQ multiplex PCR; the TCRdb copy retains only in-frame clones and omits some. The table records more than 80,000 clones, about four fifths of them present only once. The V and J ends lost 1 base and 5 bases, in that order; junction bases with no gene match: 6. The germline gives CDR1 SGHRS, CDR2 YFSETQ. This CDR3 comprises 14 residues. Although they were nominally healthy when sampled, donors likely had unrecorded immune exposures. As concerns this clone: The antigen remains unidentified.

V usage is TRBV5-1 and J usage is TRBJ2-7, with 7 nucleotides matching TRBD2. The source of this sequence is a woman in her seventies in good health and CMV-seropositive. The source material was PBMCs. The CDR3 is CASSLSAGVHEQYF. CDR3 nucleotides: TGCGCCAGCAGCTTGTCCGCGGGAGTCCACGAGCAGTACTTC. Combining the CDR3 with reference TRBV5-1 and TRBJ2-7 gives the whole variable domain KAGVTQTPRYLIKTRGQQVTLSCSPISGHRSVSWYQQTPGQGLQFLFEYFSETQRNKGNFPGRFSGRQFSNSRSEMNVSTLELGDSALYLCASSLSAGVHEQYFGPGTRLTVT.